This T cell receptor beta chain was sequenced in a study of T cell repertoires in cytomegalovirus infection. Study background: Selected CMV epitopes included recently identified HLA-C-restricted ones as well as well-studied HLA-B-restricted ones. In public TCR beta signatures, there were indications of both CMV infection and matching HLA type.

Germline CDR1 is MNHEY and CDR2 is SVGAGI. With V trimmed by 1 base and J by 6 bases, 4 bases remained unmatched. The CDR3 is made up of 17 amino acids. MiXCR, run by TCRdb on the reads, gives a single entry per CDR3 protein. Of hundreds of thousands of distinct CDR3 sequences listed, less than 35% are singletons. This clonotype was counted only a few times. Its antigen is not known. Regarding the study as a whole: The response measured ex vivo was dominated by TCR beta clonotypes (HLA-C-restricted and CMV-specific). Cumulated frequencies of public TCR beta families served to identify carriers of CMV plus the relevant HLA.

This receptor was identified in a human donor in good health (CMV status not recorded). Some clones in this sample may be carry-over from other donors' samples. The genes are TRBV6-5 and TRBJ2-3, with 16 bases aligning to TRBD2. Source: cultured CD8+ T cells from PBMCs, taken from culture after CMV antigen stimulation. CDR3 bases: TGTGCCAGCAGTTACTTGGGACTAGCGGGGGGGCTTGATACGCAGTATTTT. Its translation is CASSYLGLAGGLDTQYF.